The sequence of this T cell receptor (beta chain) was determined in a study of cytomegalovirus exposure and HLA in healthy donors. The PCR employed 60 Vbeta primers together with 13 Jbeta primers. Some clones are missing from TCRdb's copy, which holds only in-frame ones; the method was immunoSEQ multiplex PCR. The table includes some 130,000 clones, roughly 84% detected once. Study-wide findings and caveats: In presence/absence analyses, roughly uniform sequencing depth across donors was assumed.

Germline assignment: CDR1 SEHNR and CDR2 FQNEAQ (reference sequence). V shed 5 bases, J shed 2 bases, and the junction held 5 bases outside the gene matches. The CDR3 sequence is 15 residues long. A note on this clone: As yet, its antigen is unknown.

This TCR derives from a man in his fifties or sixties in good health and CMV-seronegative. V gene TRBV7-9 combines with J gene TRBJ2-3; 9 nucleotides line up with TRBD2. Material: PBMCs. The CDR3 protein is CASSTAGGHTDTQYF. CDR3 in DNA: TGTGCCAGCAGCACGGCGGGGGGGCACACAGATACGCAGTATTTT.